Presented here are 27 T cell receptor beta chains from one specimen sequenced in a study of cytomegalovirus exposure and HLA in healthy donors. The primer mix had 60 Vbeta and 13 Jbeta primers. Sequencing was performed with immunoSEQ multiplex PCR; in TCRdb, only in-frame clones are kept and a portion is missing. Its listing shows about 30,000 clones. Sequencing used PBMCs. These receptors originate from a female donor in good health and CMV-seronegative.

The V call is TRBV7-9, the J call TRBJ2-1, with 11 bases matching TRBD1. The CDR3 covers 16 residues. V was pared by 5 bases and J by 7 bases, with 10 bases of the junction left unmatched. Germline V gives CDR1 SEHNR, CDR2 FQNEAQ (reference sequence). The CDR3: CASSHPGTGGRNEQFF. The CDR3, as DNA: TGTGCCAGCAGCCACCCAGGGACAGGGGGTAGGAATGAGCAGTTCTTC.

A remark on this clone: Other DNA sequences of this sample code for an identical CDR3. The V gene is TRBV19, the J gene TRBJ2-3; 7 bases line up with TRBD1. Germline CDR1 and CDR2: LNHDA and SQIVND (reference sequence). The CDR3 consists of 16 residues. Losses at the gene ends were 4 bases for V and 2 bases for J; bases not matched to a gene: 9. The CDR3 is CASSTLTGTYTDTQYF. In DNA, the CDR3 is TGTGCCAGTAGTACCCTGACAGGGACCTACACAGATACGCAGTATTTT.

This sequence joins TRBV6-4 and TRBJ2-2; weak D call: TRBD2 (6 bases). V lost 4 bases and J 4 bases, leaving 7 bases between the germline ends. This CDR3 has 13 amino acids. Germline CDR1 and CDR2: MRHNA and SNTAGT. CDR3 bases: TGTGCCAGCAGTGTCGGGGGCACCGGGGAGCTGTTTTTT. Encoded protein: CASSVGGTGELFF.

The chain carries TRBV5-4 and TRBJ1-2; 7 nucleotides match TRBD1. V trimming: 4 bases; J trimming: 8 bases; junction bases outside the gene matches: 11. This CDR3 comprises 14 residues. CDR1 is SGHNT, CDR2 YYREEE, per germline (reference sequence). CDR3: CASSLQTGRDGYTF. In DNA form, the CDR3 reads TGTGCCAGCAGCCTACAGACAGGGCGTGACGGCTACACCTTC.

V is TRBV6-6 and J is TRBJ1-1, with 11 bases that match TRBD1. This CDR3 has 15 amino acids. With 8 bases clipped from V and 11 bases from J, the junction kept 16 bases outside the gene matches. Germline CDR1 and CDR2: MNHNY and SVGAGI (reference sequence). The CDR3 nucleotides are TGTGCCAGCGAGGATAGGACAGGGGGCGCATTCGGGGCTTTCTTT. Translated, it gives CASEDRTGGAFGAFF.

The chain links TRBV5-5 to TRBJ2-6; 7 bases are a match to TRBD1. V lost 4 bases, J lost 0 bases, and 10 bases stayed unmatched. Germline V gives CDR1 SGHKS, CDR2 YYEKEE (reference sequence). The CDR3 is 18 amino acids. Here the CDR3 DNA reads TGTGCCAGCAGCCTTAGGGCAGGGGACAGCTCTGGGGCCAACGTCCTGACTTTC. Its translation is CASSLRAGDSSGANVLTF.

The rearrangement links TRBV5-1 to TRBJ1-2; TRBD1 matches at 8 bases. Germline V gene lookup returns CDR1 SGHRS and CDR2 YFSETQ. This CDR3 has 12 amino acids. The trim removed 5 bases at V and 3 bases at J, leaving 0 bases unmatched. In DNA form, the CDR3 reads TGCGCCAGCAGGGACAGGGACTATGGCTACACCTTC. This gives the protein CASRDRDYGYTF.

J is TRBJ1-4 and V is TRBV4-3; 8 bases fit TRBD1. The germline gives CDR1 LGHNA, CDR2 YSLEER. This CDR3 contains 16 residues. Trimming at V came to 2 bases and at J to 5 bases, leaving 7 bases not matched to a gene. The DNA of the CDR3 is TGCGCCAGCAGCCAAACACCCGGGACAGGCAATGAAAAACTGTTTTTT. This translates into CASSQTPGTGNEKLFF.

The CDR3 here is CASSERLGQGLSGANVLTF. The CDR3 DNA sequence: TGTGCCAGCAGTGAAAGATTGGGACAGGGCCTCTCTGGGGCCAACGTCCTGACTTTC. This chain links TRBV6-1 with TRBJ2-6; 9 bases agree with TRBD1. The length of the CDR3 is 19 residues. V lost 2 bases, J lost 0 bases, and 8 bases stayed unmatched. Germline V CDR1 and CDR2: MNHNS, SASEGT.

The chain joins TRBV4-1 to TRBJ2-1; 10 nucleotides align to TRBD1. CDR3 size: 16 residues. Per the germline V gene, CDR1 is MGHRA and CDR2 is YSYEKL. V gave up 3 bases and J gave up 7 bases; unmatched junction bases: 9. CDR3 nucleotide sequence: TGCGCCAGCAGCCAGAAGCCGCGGGACAGGGGAAATGAGCAGTTCTTC. It specifies CASSQKPRDRGNEQFF.

This rearrangement joins TRBV11-2 to TRBJ2-2; weak D call: TRBD1 (6 bases). In germline, CDR1 is SGHAT, CDR2 FQNNGV. This CDR3 contains 16 residues. V dropped 0 bases and J dropped 8 bases, with 16 bases sitting between them. CDR3 coding DNA: TGTGCCAGCAGCTTAGAACGGACAGTGTTCGGGGGGGAGCTGTTTTTT. Its protein is CASSLERTVFGGELFF.

V is TRBV13 and J is TRBJ2-7; 10 nucleotides match TRBD1. This CDR3 region has 16 residues. Germline loops: CDR1 PRHDT, CDR2 FYEKMQ (reference sequence). V was clipped by 0 bases and J by 4 bases; unmatched bases: 6. The DNA of the CDR3 is TGTGCCAGCAGCTTAGGCCAGGGGACAGGGGTATACGAGCAGTACTTC. Its protein product is CASSLGQGTGVYEQYF. Looking up the rest from reference TRBV13 and TRBJ2-7 gives the full variable domain: AAGVIQSPRHLIKEKRETATLKCYPIPRHDTVYWYQQGPGQDPQFLISFYEKMQSDKGSIPDRFSAQQFSDYHSELNMSSLELGDSALYFCASSLGQGTGVYEQYFGPGTRLTVT.

The V gene is TRBV19, the J gene TRBJ2-1; 11 bases are a match to TRBD2. CDR1 and CDR2 from the germline V gene are LNHDA and SQIVND (reference sequence). The CDR3 is 16 amino acids. V shed 3 bases and J 3 bases; nucleotides not matched to a gene: 4. The CDR3 coding sequence is TGTGCCAGTAGTATGGCCGGGACTAGCGGCTACAATGAGCAGTTCTTC. As protein: CASSMAGTSGYNEQFF.

The chain links TRBV19 to TRBJ2-5; D is perhaps TRBD1 (5 bases). There are 14 residues in the CDR3. V shed 0 bases and J shed 3 bases, with 8 bases lying between them. Germline V CDR1 and CDR2: LNHDA, SQIVND (reference sequence). CDR3 coding DNA: TGTGCCAGTAGTATAGATGACAGTAAAGAGACCCAGTACTTC. Translating gives CASSIDDSKETQYF.

The gene calls are TRBV11-2 and TRBJ1-4; 7 bases agree with TRBD1. Germline V CDR1 and CDR2: SGHAT, FQNNGV. After removal of 2 bases from V and 3 bases from J, the junction contained 6 bases not matched to a gene. The CDR3 totals 16 residues. The CDR3 protein is CASSLWTGSSNEKLFF. The CDR3 DNA is TGTGCCAGCAGCTTATGGACAGGCAGCTCTAATGAAAAACTGTTTTTT.

The V gene is TRBV19, the J gene TRBJ1-6, with D perhaps TRBD1 (6 bases). Germline V gene lookup returns CDR1 LNHDA and CDR2 SQIVND (reference sequence). Trimming took off 11 bases at V and 7 bases at J, with 15 bases between the two ends. The CDR3 length is 13 residues. The CDR3 region is CAVPGHENSPLHF. The CDR3 nucleotides are TGTGCCGTGCCGGGACACGAAAATTCACCCCTCCACTTT. Based on the CDR3 plus reference TRBV19 and TRBJ1-6, the full variable domain is DGGITQSPKYLFRKEGQNVTLSCEQNLNHDAMYWYRQDPGQGLRLIYYSQIVNDFQKGDIAEGYSVSREKKESFPLTVTSAQKNPTAFYLCAVPGHENSPLHFGNGTRLTVT.

The chain employs TRBV10-3 and TRBJ2-1; 8 bases are a match to TRBD2. The germline gives CDR1 ENHRY, CDR2 SYGVKD. Trimming cost V 0 bases and J 7 bases; bases outside gene matches: 8. This CDR3 is built from 16 residues. CDR3 nucleotide sequence: TGTGCCATCAGTGAGTCGTTCGGGGGGGCCCGGAATGAGCAGTTCTTC. Translated: CAISESFGGARNEQFF.

The J gene is TRBJ1-1, the V gene TRBV2, with TRBD1 matching 7 bases. V dropped 5 bases and J dropped 4; count of bases not matched to a gene: 7. The germline V gene has CDR1 SNHLY and CDR2 FYNNEI. The CDR3 extends over 14 amino acids. CDR3 sequence (DNA): TGTGCCAGCAGTATCCAGGGGGTTAGCACTGAAGCTTTCTTT. This encodes CASSIQGVSTEAFF.

The chain joins TRBV5-1 to TRBJ2-7, with a tentative D call TRBD1 (6 bases). This CDR3 spans 15 amino acids. The V and J ends lost 1 base and 2 bases respectively, with 13 bases between them. Looked up from germline, CDR1 is SGHRS and CDR2 is YFSETQ. CDR3 region: CASSLSGTSPYEQYF. CDR3 coding DNA: TGCGCCAGCAGCTTGTCCGGGACATCGCCCTACGAGCAGTACTTC.

The gene calls are TRBV7-9 and TRBJ1-1, with a weak D call TRBD1 (5 bases). This CDR3 is built from 11 residues. V lost 9 bases, J lost 10 bases, and 15 bases lay in between. Germline assignment: CDR1 SEHNR and CDR2 FQNEAQ (reference sequence). The CDR3 sequence: CASSDSGGAFF. As DNA, the CDR3 is TGTGCCAGTAGCGACTCGGGGGGAGCTTTCTTT. Combining the CDR3 with reference TRBV7-9 and TRBJ1-1 gives the whole variable domain DTGVSQNPRHKITKRGQNVTFRCDPISEHNRLYWYRQTLGQGPEFLTYFQNEAQLEKSRLLSDRFSAERPKGSFSTLEIQRTEQGDSAMYLCASSDSGGAFFGQGTRLTVV.

The J gene is TRBJ1-5, the V gene TRBV2; a weak D match, TRBD1 (5 bases). CDR3 length: 14 residues. V was trimmed by 7 bases and J by 0 bases, leaving 10 bases between them. The germline V gene has CDR1 SNHLY and CDR2 FYNNEI. The CDR3 loop reads CASMGQPSNQPQHF. The CDR3 region has the DNA TGTGCCAGCATGGGGCAGCCTAGCAATCAGCCCCAGCATTTT.

This chain uses TRBV28 with TRBJ2-7; TRBD1 aligns across 9 bases. CDR1 and CDR2 from the germline V gene are MDHEN and SYDVKM. V was pared by 2 bases and J by 3 bases, with 5 bases of the junction left unmatched. The CDR3 has 15 residues. The CDR3 DNA follows: TGTGCCAGCAGTTTAATCGGGACAGGGAACTACGAGCAGTACTTC. This sequence encodes CASSLIGTGNYEQYF.

The chain joins TRBV6-1 to TRBJ2-7, with D maybe TRBD1 (6 bases). Trimming stripped 3 bases from V and 3 bases from J, with 15 bases between. Germline CDR1 is MNHNS and CDR2 is SASEGT. The CDR3 extends over 15 amino acids. CDR3 sequence: CASSESGEGGYEQYF. In nucleotides, the CDR3 is TGTGCCAGCAGTGAGAGCGGAGAAGGGGGCTACGAGCAGTACTTC.

The genes are TRBV10-3 and TRBJ1-1; D remains ambiguous. Germline V gene sequence: CDR1 ENHRY, CDR2 SYGVKD. Trimming shortened V by 0 bases and J by 7 bases, and 12 bases separated the two germline ends. The CDR3 runs 14 residues. DNA of the CDR3: TGTGCCATCAGTGAGTCTTTGAGGGCCGGTGAAGCTTTCTTT. Translation gives CAISESLRAGEAFF.

The chain links TRBV11-3 to TRBJ1-4; no reliable D call. V shed 3 bases and J shed 4 bases, with 12 bases lying between them. The CDR3 contains 15 residues. Germline CDR1 reads SGHNT; CDR2 reads YENEEA. As DNA, the CDR3 is TGTGCCAGCAGCTTTGGCAACAGTCTTAATGAAAAACTGTTTTTT. Encoded protein: CASSFGNSLNEKLFF. The variable domain in full, completed from reference TRBV11-3 and TRBJ1-4, reads EAGVVQSPRYKIIEKKQPVAFWCNPISGHNTLYWYLQNLGQGPELLIRYENEEAVDDSQLPKDRFSAERLKGVDSTLKIQPAELGDSAVYLCASSFGNSLNEKLFFGSGTQLSVL.

This chain joins TRBV11-2 and TRBJ1-1; maybe TRBD1 (5 bases). The germline V gene encodes CDR1 SGHAT and CDR2 FQNNGV. The CDR3 consists of 13 residues. The V and J ends lost 3 bases and 1 base respectively, with 6 bases between them. The CDR3, as DNA: TGTGCCAGCAGCTTGCAGGGGAACACTGAAGCTTTCTTT. Amino acid sequence: CASSLQGNTEAFF.

The V call is TRBV9, the J call TRBJ1-5; no clear D gene. V dropped 5 bases and J dropped 6 bases, with 15 bases sitting between them. The CDR3 is made up of 14 amino acids. CDR1 and CDR2 (germline): SGDLS, YYNGEE. CDR3 loop: CASSGPMTGQPQHF. The CDR3 DNA reads TGTGCCAGCAGTGGCCCGATGACGGGTCAGCCCCAGCATTTT.